This T cell receptor (beta chain) was recorded in a study of T cell repertoires in cytomegalovirus infection. Overall study: Matching HLA type, along with CMV infection, was indicated by public TCR beta signatures.

Germline CDR1 is SGHRS and CDR2 is YFSETQ. The CDR3 totals 17 residues. V was trimmed by 0 bases and J by 0 bases, leaving 13 bases between them. Each CDR3 protein is one row after TCRdb ran MiXCR on the reads. This table has approximately 550,000 distinct CDR3 sequences, approximately 17% appearing once. This clonotype was counted a few times. Its antigen is still unknown. General study results and limits: Cumulated frequencies of public TCR beta families served to identify carriers of CMV plus the relevant HLA. Clonotypes of TCR beta that were HLA-C-restricted and CMV-specific dominated the ex vivo response.

The receptor's source is a human donor in good health (CMV status not recorded). Some clones in this sample may be carry-over from other donors' samples. The V gene is TRBV5-1, the J gene TRBJ2-1; D unresolved. Sequenced: CD8+ T cells from PBMCs. CDR3 region: CASSLAGSISSYNEQFF. For the CDR3, the DNA is TGCGCCAGCAGCTTGGCCGGATCGATAAGCTCCTACAATGAGCAGTTCTTC. The full variable domain, with the rest looked up from reference TRBV5-1 and TRBJ2-1, is KAGVTQTPRYLIKTRGQQVTLSCSPISGHRSVSWYQQTPGQGLQFLFEYFSETQRNKGNFPGRFSGRQFSNSRSEMNVSTLELGDSALYLCASSLAGSISSYNEQFFGPGTRLTVL.